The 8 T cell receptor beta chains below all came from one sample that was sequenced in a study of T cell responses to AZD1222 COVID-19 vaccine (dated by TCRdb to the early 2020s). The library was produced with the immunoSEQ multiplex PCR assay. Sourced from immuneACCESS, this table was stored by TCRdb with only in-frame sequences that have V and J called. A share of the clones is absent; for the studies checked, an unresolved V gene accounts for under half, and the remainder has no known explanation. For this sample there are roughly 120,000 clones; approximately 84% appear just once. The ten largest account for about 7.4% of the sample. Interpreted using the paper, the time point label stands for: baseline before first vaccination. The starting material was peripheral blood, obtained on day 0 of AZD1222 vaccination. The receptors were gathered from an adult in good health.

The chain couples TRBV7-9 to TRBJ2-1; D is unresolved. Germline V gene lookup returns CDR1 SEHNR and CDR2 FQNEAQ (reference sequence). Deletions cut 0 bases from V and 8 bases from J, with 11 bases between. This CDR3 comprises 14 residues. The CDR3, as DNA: TGTGCCAGCAGCTTAGCGATCAGAGGCGATGAGCAGTTCTTC. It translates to CASSLAIRGDEQFF. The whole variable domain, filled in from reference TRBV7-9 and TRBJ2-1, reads DTGVSQNPRHKITKRGQNVTFRCDPISEHNRLYWYRQTLGQGPEFLTYFQNEAQLEKSRLLSDRFSAERPKGSFSTLEIQRTEQGDSAMYLCASSLAIRGDEQFFGPGTRLTVL.

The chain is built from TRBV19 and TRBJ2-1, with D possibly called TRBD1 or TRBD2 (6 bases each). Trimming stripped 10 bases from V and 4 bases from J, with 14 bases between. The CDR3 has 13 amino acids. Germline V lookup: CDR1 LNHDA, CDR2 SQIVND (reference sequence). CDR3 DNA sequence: TGTGCCACGTCACGGGGGCCTTACAATGAGCAGTTCTTC. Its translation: CATSRGPYNEQFF.

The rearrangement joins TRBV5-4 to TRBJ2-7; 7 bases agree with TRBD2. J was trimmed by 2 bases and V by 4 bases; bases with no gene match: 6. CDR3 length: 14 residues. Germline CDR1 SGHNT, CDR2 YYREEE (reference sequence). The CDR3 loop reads CASSPRGVAYEQYF. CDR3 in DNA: TGTGCCAGCAGCCCTCGGGGGGTGGCCTACGAGCAGTACTTC.

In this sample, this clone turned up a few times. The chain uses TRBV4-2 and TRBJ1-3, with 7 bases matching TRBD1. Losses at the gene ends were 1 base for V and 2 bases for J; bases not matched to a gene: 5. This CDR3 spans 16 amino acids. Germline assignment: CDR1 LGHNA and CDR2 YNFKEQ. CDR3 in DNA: TGTGCCAGCAGCCAAGTGCACAGGGGCGCTGGAAACACCATATATTTT. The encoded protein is CASSQVHRGAGNTIYF.

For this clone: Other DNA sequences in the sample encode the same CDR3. The CDR3 DNA follows: TGTGCCAGCAGCGGCAGGAGCTACGAGCAGTACTTC. This sequence encodes CASSGRSYEQYF. This rearrangement joins TRBV7-9 to TRBJ2-7; no firm D call. The CDR3 runs 12 residues. With 5 bases removed from V and 3 bases from J, the gap between germline ends came to 8 bases. Germline CDR1 SEHNR, CDR2 FQNEAQ (reference sequence).

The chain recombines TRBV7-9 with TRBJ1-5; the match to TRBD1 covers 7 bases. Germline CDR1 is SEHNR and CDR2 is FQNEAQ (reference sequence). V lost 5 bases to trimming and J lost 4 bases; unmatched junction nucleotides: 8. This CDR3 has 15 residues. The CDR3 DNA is TGTGCCAGCAGCCCCGGACAGGTCCTAAATCAGCCCCAGCATTTT. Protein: CASSPGQVLNQPQHF.

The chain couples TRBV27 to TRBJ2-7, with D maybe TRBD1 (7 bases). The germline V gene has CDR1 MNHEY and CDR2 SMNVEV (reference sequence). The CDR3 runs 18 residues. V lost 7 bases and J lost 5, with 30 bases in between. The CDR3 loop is CASNPGQGGYRALNEQYF. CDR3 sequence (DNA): TGTGCCAGCAACCCCGGCCAGGGGGGCTATCGGGCGTTGAACGAGCAGTACTTC.

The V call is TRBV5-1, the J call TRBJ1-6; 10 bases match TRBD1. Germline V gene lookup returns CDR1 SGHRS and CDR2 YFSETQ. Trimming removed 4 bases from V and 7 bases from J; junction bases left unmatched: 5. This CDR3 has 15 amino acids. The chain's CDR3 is CASSPRTGGNSPLHF. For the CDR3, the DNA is TGCGCCAGCAGCCCGAGGACAGGGGGAAATTCACCCCTCCACTTT.